This T cell receptor beta chain was identified during a study of cytomegalovirus exposure and HLA in healthy donors. The donors belonged to the 120-subject validation cohort, separate from the roughly 720-subject first cohort. This CDR3 is 15 amino acids long. Germline lookup yields CDR1 SGDLS and CDR2 YYNGEE. The V gene lost 0 bases and the J gene lost 8 bases, with 15 bases spanning the gap. The assay was immunoSEQ multiplex PCR, and TCRdb's table has in-frame clones only and misses some. The table records roughly 150,000 clones, 75% to 90% of them present only once. The receptor comes from a woman younger than 30 in good health and CMV-seronegative. Material for sequencing was PBMCs. The gene calls are TRBV9 and TRBJ1-5; D is uncertain. In DNA form, the CDR3 reads TGTGCCAGCAGCGTAGTCGGAGGATACGGGGAGCCCCAGCATTTT. This sequence encodes CASSVVGGYGEPQHF.